The rows below give T cell receptor beta chains drawn from one sample of a study of T cells in Graves' hyperthyroidism and ophthalmopathy. In TCRdb, the multiplex PCR reads were re-called with MiXCR into one record per CDR3 protein. The data hold approximately 400,000 distinct CDR3 sequences, with around 13% observed a single time. Source material: blood. These receptors were obtained from a woman aged 55-75 years with Graves' hyperthyroidism. CDR3s include the opening cysteine and the closing phenylalanine or tryptophan.

CDR3 length: 17; V gene: TRBV12-3/TRBV12-4; J gene: TRBJ2-2; CDR3 protein: CASSPGLAESRTGELFF
CDR3 length: 15; V gene: TRBV11-2; J gene: TRBJ2-7; CDR3 protein: CASSLVYPGRYEQYF
CDR3 length: 13; V gene: TRBV2; J gene: TRBJ2-2; CDR3 protein: CASSGLAGGELFF
CDR3 length: 12; V gene: TRBV3-1; J gene: TRBJ1-2; CDR3 protein: CASSQGIAYYTF
CDR3 length: 11; V gene: TRBV20-1; J gene: TRBJ2-1; CDR3 protein: CSASNRGEQFF
CDR3 length: 15; V gene: TRBV7-8; J gene: TRBJ2-7; CDR3 protein: CASSFSGRATYEQYF
CDR3 length: 15; V gene: TRBV7-9; J gene: TRBJ2-5; CDR3 protein: CASRDRDIFQETQYF
CDR3 length: 16; V gene: TRBV28; J gene: TRBJ2-2; CDR3 protein: CASSPGQFHNTGELFF
CDR3 length: 15; V gene: TRBV12-3/TRBV12-4; J gene: TRBJ2-7; CDR3 protein: CASSPWTSQGYEQYF
CDR3 length: 16; V gene: TRBV7-8; J gene: TRBJ1-5; CDR3 protein: CASSLEGGSSNQPQHF
CDR3 length: 14; V gene: TRBV6-1; J gene: TRBJ2-7; CDR3 protein: CASVIPGLTYEQYF
CDR3 length: 14; V gene: TRBV10-3; J gene: TRBJ1-1; CDR3 protein: CAISIRVGGTEAFF
CDR3 length: 17; V gene: TRBV4-1; J gene: TRBJ2-7; CDR3 protein: CASSQDLAGGPGYEQYF
CDR3 length: 17; V gene: TRBV10-3; J gene: TRBJ2-4; CDR3 protein: CAIQGLAGGSGRNIQYF
CDR3 length: 15; V gene: TRBV12-3/TRBV12-4; J gene: TRBJ2-3; CDR3 protein: CASSGRGAGTDTQYF
CDR3 length: 14; V gene: TRBV7-6; J gene: TRBJ1-1; CDR3 protein: CASSLGGSNTEAFF
CDR3 length: 13; V gene: TRBV11-2; J gene: TRBJ1-1; CDR3 protein: CASSFAGRGEAFF
CDR3 length: 15; V gene: TRBV7-2; J gene: TRBJ1-5; CDR3 protein: CASGYLGQGSQPQHF
CDR3 length: 15; V gene: TRBV3-1; J gene: TRBJ1-1; CDR3 protein: CASSQGPRMNTEAFF
CDR3 length: 15; V gene: TRBV2; J gene: TRBJ2-3; CDR3 protein: CASTPPAGAADTQYF
CDR3 length: 15; V gene: TRBV28; J gene: TRBJ2-1; CDR3 protein: CASWTSGILMDEQFF
CDR3 length: 15; V gene: TRBV5-1; J gene: TRBJ1-1; CDR3 protein: CASSSGGISGTEAFF
CDR3 length: 14; V gene: TRBV20-1; J gene: TRBJ2-1; CDR3 protein: CSARRLKGGDEQFF
CDR3 length: 15; V gene: TRBV29-1; J gene: TRBJ1-1; CDR3 protein: CSVSNVGTGPTEAFF
CDR3 length: 12; V gene: TRBV2; J gene: TRBJ1-1; CDR3 protein: CAPLLLETEAFF
CDR3 length: 18; V gene: TRBV11-2; J gene: TRBJ2-6; CDR3 protein: CASSPSLSLDSGANVLTF
CDR3 length: 14; V gene: TRBV6-1; J gene: TRBJ1-2; CDR3 protein: CASSSVQGRGGYTF
CDR3 length: 13; V gene: TRBV15; J gene: TRBJ2-1; CDR3 protein: CATSRAQGGEQFF
CDR3 length: 14; V gene: TRBV5-1; J gene: TRBJ2-1; CDR3 protein: CASSLMEPSNEQFF
CDR3 length: 19; V gene: TRBV15; J gene: TRBJ1-6; CDR3 protein: CATSGITREVSSYNSPLHF
CDR3 length: 15; V gene: TRBV28; J gene: TRBJ2-3; CDR3 protein: CASSFASGATDTQYF
CDR3 length: 13; V gene: TRBV30; J gene: TRBJ2-3; CDR3 protein: CAWSRGAGDTQYF
CDR3 length: 19; V gene: TRBV24-1; J gene: TRBJ2-3; CDR3 protein: CATSDPLFVTSGTTDTQYF
CDR3 length: 13; V gene: TRBV6-1; J gene: TRBJ2-1; CDR3 protein: CASSDQVGLEQFF
CDR3 length: 14; V gene: TRBV10-3; J gene: TRBJ1-1; CDR3 protein: CAIRSTGRNTEAFF
CDR3 length: 16; V gene: TRBV7-2; J gene: TRBJ2-7; CDR3 protein: CASSLEMGSSSYEQYF
CDR3 length: 14; V gene: TRBV7-9; J gene: TRBJ2-1; CDR3 protein: CASSPTSASNEQFF
CDR3 length: 14; V gene: TRBV3-1; J gene: TRBJ1-5; CDR3 protein: CASSRAGGGEPQHF
CDR3 length: 15; V gene: TRBV27; J gene: TRBJ2-1; CDR3 protein: CASSYPGQGEDEQFF
CDR3 length: 14; V gene: TRBV29-1; J gene: TRBJ2-5; CDR3 protein: CSLASGGYQETQYF
CDR3 length: 14; V gene: TRBV12-3/TRBV12-4; J gene: TRBJ2-7; CDR3 protein: CASSLPGTAYEQYF
CDR3 length: 15; V gene: TRBV24-1; J gene: TRBJ1-4; CDR3 protein: CATSEGQGINEKLFF
CDR3 length: 14; V gene: TRBV19; J gene: TRBJ2-4; CDR3 protein: CASREQGYKNIQYF
CDR3 length: 13; V gene: TRBV24-1; J gene: TRBJ2-7; CDR3 protein: CATSDYGSYEQYF
CDR3 length: 14; V gene: TRBV7-9; J gene: TRBJ1-2; CDR3 protein: CASSLDAGAYGYTF
CDR3 length: 13; V gene: TRBV15; J gene: TRBJ1-3; CDR3 protein: CATSPPRGNTIYF
CDR3 length: 16; V gene: TRBV2; J gene: TRBJ2-3; CDR3 protein: CASSEAFTGTTDTQYF
CDR3 length: 18; V gene: TRBV6-1; J gene: TRBJ2-5; CDR3 protein: CASSGLTTGGVLQETQYF
CDR3 length: 16; V gene: TRBV7-9; J gene: TRBJ2-1; CDR3 protein: CASSGRKGMSYNEQFF
CDR3 length: 15; V gene: TRBV12-3/TRBV12-4; J gene: TRBJ2-2; CDR3 protein: CASSLRGPNTGELFF
CDR3 length: 17; V gene: TRBV3-1; J gene: TRBJ2-1; CDR3 protein: CASSQDVGVGSYNEQFF
CDR3 length: 14; V gene: TRBV5-1; J gene: TRBJ2-7; CDR3 protein: CASSARFPSYEQYF